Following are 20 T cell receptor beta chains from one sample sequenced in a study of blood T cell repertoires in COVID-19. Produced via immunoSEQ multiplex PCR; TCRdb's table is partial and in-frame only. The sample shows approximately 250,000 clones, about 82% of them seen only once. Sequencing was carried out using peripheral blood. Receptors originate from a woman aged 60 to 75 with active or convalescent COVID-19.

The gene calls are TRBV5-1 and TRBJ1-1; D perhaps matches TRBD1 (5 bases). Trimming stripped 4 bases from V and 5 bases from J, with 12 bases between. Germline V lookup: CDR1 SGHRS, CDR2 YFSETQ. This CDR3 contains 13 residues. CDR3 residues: CASSRARTTEAFF. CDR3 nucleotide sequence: TGCGCCAGCAGCCGGGCTCGGACAACTGAAGCTTTCTTT. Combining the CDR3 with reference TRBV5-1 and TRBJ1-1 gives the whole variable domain KAGVTQTPRYLIKTRGQQVTLSCSPISGHRSVSWYQQTPGQGLQFLFEYFSETQRNKGNFPGRFSGRQFSNSRSEMNVSTLELGDSALYLCASSRARTTEAFFGQGTRLTVV.

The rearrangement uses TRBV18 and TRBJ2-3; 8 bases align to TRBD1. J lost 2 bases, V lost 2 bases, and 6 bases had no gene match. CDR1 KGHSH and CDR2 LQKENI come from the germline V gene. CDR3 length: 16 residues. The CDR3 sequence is CASSPAGQGVTDTQYF. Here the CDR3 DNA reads TGTGCCAGCTCACCAGCAGGACAGGGCGTCACAGATACGCAGTATTTT.

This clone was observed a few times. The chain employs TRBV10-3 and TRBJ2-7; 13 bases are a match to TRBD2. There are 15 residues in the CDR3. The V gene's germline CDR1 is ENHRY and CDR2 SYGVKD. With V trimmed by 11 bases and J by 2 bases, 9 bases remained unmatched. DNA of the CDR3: TGTGCCGTCCATGGCACTAGCGGGAGGGCCTACGAGCAGTACTTC. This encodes CAVHGTSGRAYEQYF.

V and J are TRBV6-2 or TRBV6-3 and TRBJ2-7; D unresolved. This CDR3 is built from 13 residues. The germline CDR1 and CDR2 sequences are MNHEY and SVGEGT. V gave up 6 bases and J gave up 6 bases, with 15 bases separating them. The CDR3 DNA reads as TGTGCCAGCAGCCCCCTCGGCGGTCGCGAGCAGTACGTC. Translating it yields CASSPLGGREQYV.

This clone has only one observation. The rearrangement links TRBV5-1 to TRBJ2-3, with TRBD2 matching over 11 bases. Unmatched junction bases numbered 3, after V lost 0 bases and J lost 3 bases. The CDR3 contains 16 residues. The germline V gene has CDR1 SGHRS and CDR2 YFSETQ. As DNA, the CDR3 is TGCGCCAGCAGCTTGGAGCCTAGCGGGGGGACAGATACGCAGTATTTT. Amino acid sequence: CASSLEPSGGTDTQYF. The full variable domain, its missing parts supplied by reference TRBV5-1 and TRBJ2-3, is KAGVTQTPRYLIKTRGQQVTLSCSPISGHRSVSWYQQTPGQGLQFLFEYFSETQRNKGNFPGRFSGRQFSNSRSEMNVSTLELGDSALYLCASSLEPSGGTDTQYFGPGTRLTVL.

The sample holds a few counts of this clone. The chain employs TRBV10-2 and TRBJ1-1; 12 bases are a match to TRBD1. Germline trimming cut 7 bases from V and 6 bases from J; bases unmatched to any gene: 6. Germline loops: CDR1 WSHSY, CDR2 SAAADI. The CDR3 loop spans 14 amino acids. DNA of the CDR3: TGCGCCAGCATCCGGGGACAGGGGGCAGCTGAAGCTTTCTTT. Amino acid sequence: CASIRGQGAAEAFF.

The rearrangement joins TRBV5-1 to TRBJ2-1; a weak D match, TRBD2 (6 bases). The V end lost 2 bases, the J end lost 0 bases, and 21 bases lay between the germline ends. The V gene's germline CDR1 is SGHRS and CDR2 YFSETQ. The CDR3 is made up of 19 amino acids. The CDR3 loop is CASSLLGTPLKSSYNEQFF. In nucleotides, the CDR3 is TGCGCCAGCAGCTTACTAGGGACTCCCCTTAAGAGCTCCTACAATGAGCAGTTCTTC.

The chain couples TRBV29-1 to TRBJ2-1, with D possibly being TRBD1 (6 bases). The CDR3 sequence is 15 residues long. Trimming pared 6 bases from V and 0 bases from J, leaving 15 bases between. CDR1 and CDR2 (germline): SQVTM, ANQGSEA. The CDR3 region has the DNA TGCAGCGTCGCACGGGACACCAGCTCCTACAATGAGCAGTTCTTC. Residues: CSVARDTSSYNEQFF.

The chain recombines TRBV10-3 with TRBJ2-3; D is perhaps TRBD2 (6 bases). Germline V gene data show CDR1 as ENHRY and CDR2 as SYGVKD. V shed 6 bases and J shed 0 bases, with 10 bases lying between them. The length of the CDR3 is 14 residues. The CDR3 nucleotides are TGTGCCATCAGAGTGGGGACTAGCACAGATACGCAGTATTTT. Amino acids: CAIRVGTSTDTQYF.

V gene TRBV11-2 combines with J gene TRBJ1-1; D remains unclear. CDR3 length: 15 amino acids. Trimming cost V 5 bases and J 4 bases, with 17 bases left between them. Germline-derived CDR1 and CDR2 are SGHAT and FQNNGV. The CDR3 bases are TGTGCCAGCAGCGAGAGTGAGGCTCCTGGCACTGAAGCTTTCTTT. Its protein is CASSESEAPGTEAFF.

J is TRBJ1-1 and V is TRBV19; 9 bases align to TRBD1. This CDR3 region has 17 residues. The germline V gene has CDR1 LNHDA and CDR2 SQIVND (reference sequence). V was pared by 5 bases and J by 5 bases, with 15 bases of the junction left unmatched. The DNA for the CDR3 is TGTGCCAGTAGTCAATTATTTTTTGGGACAGGGCATACTGAAGCTTTCTTT. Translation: CASSQLFFGTGHTEAFF.

The CDR3 region is CAWSRLTYEQYF. In DNA, the CDR3 is TGTGCCTGGAGCAGGCTAACCTACGAGCAGTACTTC. J is TRBJ2-7 and V is TRBV30; D remains ambiguous. The CDR3 consists of 12 residues. Germline V gene sequence: CDR1 GTSNPN, CDR2 SVGIG (reference sequence). V lost 3 bases, J lost 2 bases, and 8 bases lay in between.

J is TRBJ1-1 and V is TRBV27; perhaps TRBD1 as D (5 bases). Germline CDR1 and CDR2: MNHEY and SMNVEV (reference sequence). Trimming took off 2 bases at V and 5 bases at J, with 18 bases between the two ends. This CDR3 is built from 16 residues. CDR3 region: CASSLPTGGVGTEAFF. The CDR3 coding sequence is TGTGCCAGCAGTTTACCTACTGGGGGGGTGGGAACTGAAGCTTTCTTT.

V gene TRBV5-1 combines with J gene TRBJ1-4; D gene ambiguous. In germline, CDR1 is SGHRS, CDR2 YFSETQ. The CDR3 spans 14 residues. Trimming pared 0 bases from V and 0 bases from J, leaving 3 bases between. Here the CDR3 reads CASSLGATNEKLFF. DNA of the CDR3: TGCGCCAGCAGCTTGGGAGCAACTAATGAAAAACTGTTTTTT.

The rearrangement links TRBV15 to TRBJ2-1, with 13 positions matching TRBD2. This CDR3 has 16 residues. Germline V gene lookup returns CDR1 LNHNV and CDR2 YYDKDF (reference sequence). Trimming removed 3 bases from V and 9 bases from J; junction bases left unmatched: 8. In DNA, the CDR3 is TGTGCCACCAGCAGCCGGACTAGCGGGAGAGTCGGTGAGCAGTTCTTC. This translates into CATSSRTSGRVGEQFF.

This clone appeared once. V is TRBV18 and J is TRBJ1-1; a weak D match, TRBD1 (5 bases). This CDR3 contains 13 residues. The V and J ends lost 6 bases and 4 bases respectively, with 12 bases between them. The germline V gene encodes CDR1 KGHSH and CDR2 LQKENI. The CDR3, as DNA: TGTGCCAGCTCGCCTAGACAGTTCACTGAAGCTTTCTTT. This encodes CASSPRQFTEAFF.

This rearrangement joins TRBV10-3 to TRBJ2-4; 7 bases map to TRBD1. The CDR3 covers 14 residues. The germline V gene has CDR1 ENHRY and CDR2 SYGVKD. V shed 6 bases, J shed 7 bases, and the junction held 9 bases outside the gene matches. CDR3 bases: TGTGCCATCAGCCAGGCCGGGACAGAGAACATTCAGTACTTC. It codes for CAISQAGTENIQYF.

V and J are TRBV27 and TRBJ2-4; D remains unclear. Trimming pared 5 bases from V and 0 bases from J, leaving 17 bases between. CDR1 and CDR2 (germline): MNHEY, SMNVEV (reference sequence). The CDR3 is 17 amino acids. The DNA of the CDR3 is TGTGCCAGCAGTCCATCCGCCGGGTGGCGAGCCAAAAACATTCAGTACTTC. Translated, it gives CASSPSAGWRAKNIQYF.

CDR3 protein: CASSISWPKRDTGELFF. In DNA, the CDR3 is TGTGCCAGTAGTATTTCGTGGCCTAAGAGGGACACCGGGGAGCTGTTTTTT. The chain is built from TRBV19 and TRBJ2-2; the D gene is possibly TRBD2 (5 bases). Germline values: CDR1 LNHDA, CDR2 SQIVND (reference sequence). Trimming shortened V by 3 bases and J by 3 bases, and 17 bases separated the two germline ends. The CDR3 loop spans 17 amino acids.

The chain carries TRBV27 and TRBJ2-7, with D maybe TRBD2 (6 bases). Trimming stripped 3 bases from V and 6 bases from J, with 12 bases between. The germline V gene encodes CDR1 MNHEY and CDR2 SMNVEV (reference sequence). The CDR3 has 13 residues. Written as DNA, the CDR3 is TGTGCCAGCAGTTTGGACGGGGGAGGCGAGCAGTACGTC. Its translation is CASSLDGGGEQYV.